These 6 T cell receptor beta chains were sequenced from one sample in a study of tumor-infiltrating lymphocytes in primary liver carcinoma. RNA was extracted from whole blood without cell sorting, alongside germline DNA. TCR beta cDNA was made from 400 to 500 ng total RNA with a constant-region primer. Amplification in three nested multiplex PCR rounds with slightly modified ARM-PCR gave rise to TCR beta libraries. The two initial PCR rounds, around 10 cycles each, used TRBV1-TRBV30 forward and C-beta reverse primers. Via MiXCR, TCRdb re-called the multiplex PCR reads, giving one row per CDR3 protein. The profile shows 150,000 to 200,000 distinct CDR3 sequences, around 60% of them singletons. Sequencing was done on a sample of peripheral blood. These receptors came from a woman aged 60-75 years with primary liver carcinoma and hepatitis B virus infection.

Comment on this clonotype: A much bigger clone sits one base away, suggesting this may be a read error. The chain carries TRBV6-5 and TRBJ2-7; D perhaps matches TRBD2 (6 bases). This CDR3 comprises 14 residues. From germline, CDR1 is MNHEY and CDR2 SVGAGI. V was pared by 6 bases and J by 0 bases, with 12 bases between. CDR3 DNA sequence: TGTGCCAGCAGATATGGGACTCGCTCCTACGAGCAGTACTTC. Translation gives CASRYGTRSYEQYF.

Concerning this clonotype itself: An end of the junction differs from the germline gene, which may be a read error. V and J are TRBV11-3 and TRBJ2-7, with 7 bases identical to TRBD2. The V gene's germline CDR1 is SGHNT and CDR2 YENEEA. This CDR3 spans 14 amino acids. CDR3 nucleotides: TGTGCCGGCAGCCGACCTAGCGGCCGGGGCGAGCAGTACTTC. Amino acids: CAGSRPSGRGEQYF.

Regarding this clonotype: A much larger clone lies one base from this, so it may be a read error. V gene TRBV7-9 combines with J gene TRBJ2-5; D gene ambiguous. V lost 5 bases, J lost 5 bases, and 15 bases lay in between. The CDR3 is 14 amino acids. In germline, CDR1 is SEHNR, CDR2 FQNEAQ (reference sequence). The DNA for the CDR3 is TGTGCCAGCAGCACCAGGTTTCGGTATGAGACCCAGTACTTC. It encodes CASSTRFRYETQYF. The full variable domain, completed using reference TRBV7-9 and TRBJ2-5, is DTGVSQNPRHKITKRGQNVTFRCDPISEHNRLYWYRQTLGQGPEFLTYFQNEAQLEKSRLLSDRFSAERPKGSFSTLEIQRTEQGDSAMYLCASSTRFRYETQYFGPGTRLLVL.

With regard to this clonotype: A much more abundant neighbour one base away suggests this may be a read error. The J gene is TRBJ1-2, the V gene TRBV29-1; D is perhaps TRBD1 (5 bases). CDR1 is SQVTM, CDR2 ANQGSEA, per germline. The CDR3 is made up of 12 amino acids. This CDR3 reads CSVGDSNYGYIF. In nucleotides, the CDR3 is TGCAGCGTTGGAGACAGTAACTATGGCTACATCTTC.

This sequence joins TRBV28 and TRBJ1-1; no clear D. Trimming removed 8 bases at V and 3 bases at J, with 13 bases between. Germline-derived CDR1 and CDR2 are MDHEN and SYDVKM. This CDR3 is 13 amino acids long. CDR3 protein: CASRLSGDTEAFF. CDR3 sequence (DNA): TGTGCCAGCCGCCTCAGCGGGGACACTGAAGCTTTCTTT.

This clonotype came up many times. The rearrangement joins TRBV11-3 to TRBJ2-7; D might be TRBD1 (5 bases). Deletions cut 2 bases from V and 3 bases from J, with 8 bases between. Looked up from germline, CDR1 is SGHNT and CDR2 is YENEEA. This CDR3 comprises 13 residues. The DNA for the CDR3 is TGTGCCAGCAGCTTATCTACAGGCTACGAGCAGTACTTC. This sequence encodes CASSLSTGYEQYF.